Below are 16 T cell receptor beta chains sequenced from a single sample in a study of PD-L1 blockade in urothelial cancer. The table came from immunoSEQ multiplex PCR; TCRdb's copy has only in-frame clones and leaves some out. The profile shows fewer than 55,000 clones, around 80% of them singletons. Specimen: PBMCs, collected around atezolizumab (anti-PD-L1) treatment. The receptors here all came from a man in his 70s with urothelial cancer.

This chain links TRBV5-4 with TRBJ1-2; possible D gene TRBD1, 5 bases. The CDR3 extends over 14 amino acids. V lost 5 bases and J 5 bases, leaving 16 bases between the germline ends. Germline values: CDR1 SGHNT, CDR2 YYREEE (reference sequence). For the CDR3, the DNA is TGTGCCAGCAGATTCGCGGGGGGTAGTTATGGCTACACCTTC. It codes for CASRFAGGSYGYTF.

Here the CDR3 DNA reads TGTGCCACCCCTCCGAGGGGGTTTGCTGAAGCTTTCTTT. It specifies CATPPRGFAEAFF. The genes are TRBV19 and TRBJ1-1; a weak D match, TRBD1 (6 bases). This CDR3 is built from 13 residues. CDR1 is LNHDA and CDR2 is SQIVND in the germline V gene (reference sequence). V was clipped by 10 bases and J by 6 bases, with 18 bases between them.

This clone was seen a handful of times. This chain connects TRBV9 to TRBJ2-2; 8 positions match TRBD2. V shed 4 bases, J shed 8 bases, and the junction held 19 bases outside the gene matches. The length of the CDR3 is 18 residues. Germline CDR1 and CDR2: SGDLS and YYNGEE. CDR3 loop: CASSSSGLARWVDGELFF. The CDR3 DNA is TGTGCCAGCAGCTCGAGCGGACTAGCCCGGTGGGTGGATGGGGAGCTGTTTTTT. The full variable domain, in which reference TRBV9 and TRBJ2-2 provide the parts outside the CDR3, is DSGVTQTPKHLITATGQRVTLRCSPRSGDLSVYWYQQSLDQGLQFLIQYYNGEERAKGNILERFSAQQFPDLHSELNLSSLELGDSALYFCASSSSGLARWVDGELFFGEGSRLTVL.

The chain carries TRBV20-1 and TRBJ2-7, with a tentative D call TRBD2 (6 bases). CDR3 length: 11 residues. The V end was cut by 6 bases, the J end by 4 bases, with 10 bases between. The germline CDR1 and CDR2 sequences are DFQATT and SNEGSKA (reference sequence). CDR3: CSAISGYEQYF. The CDR3 region has the DNA TGCAGTGCAATAAGCGGGTACGAGCAGTACTTC.

The V call is TRBV28, the J call TRBJ2-7, with 10 bases lining up with TRBD2. The junction had 7 bases not matched to a gene; V was cut back by 4 bases and J by 4 bases. This CDR3 region has 15 residues. CDR1 is MDHEN, CDR2 SYDVKM, per germline. This CDR3 is CASSSAGGGTYEQYF. The CDR3 coding sequence is TGTGCCAGCAGTTCAGCGGGAGGGGGCACTTACGAGCAGTACTTC.

V usage is TRBV7-2 and J usage is TRBJ2-1, with TRBD1 matching over 7 bases. V was pared by 2 bases and J by 4 bases, with 5 bases of the junction left unmatched. Germline loops: CDR1 SGHTA, CDR2 FQGNSA. This CDR3 is built from 15 residues. CDR3 sequence reads: CASSLIMGQYNEQFF. The CDR3 nucleotides read TGTGCCAGCAGCTTAATCATGGGACAGTACAATGAGCAGTTCTTC. Complete variable domain (other parts from reference TRBV7-2 and TRBJ2-1): GAGVSQSPSNKVTEKGKDVELRCDPISGHTALYWYRQSLGQGLEFLIYFQGNSAPDKSGLPSDRFSAERTGGSVSTLTIQRTQQEDSAVYLCASSLIMGQYNEQFFGPGTRLTVL.

The chain links TRBV28 to TRBJ2-1; TRBD2 matches 10 bases. The CDR3 loop spans 15 amino acids. J lost 8 bases, V lost 5 bases, and 9 bases had no gene match. Germline V CDR1 and CDR2: MDHEN, SYDVKM. CDR3 in DNA: TGTGCCAGCAGTGGGGGTAGCGGGAGGAGAGATGAGCAGTTCTTC. Translated: CASSGGSGRRDEQFF.

This chain uses TRBV5-8 with TRBJ1-1; TRBD1 might be the D (6 bases). The CDR3 totals 14 residues. V was clipped by 1 base and J by 1 base, with 8 bases between them. Germline V gives CDR1 SGHTS, CDR2 YDEGEE. CDR3 in amino acids: CASSLRTANTEAFF. Written as DNA, the CDR3 is TGTGCCAGCAGCTTGAGGACAGCGAACACTGAAGCTTTCTTT. The whole variable domain, remainder taken from reference TRBV5-8 and TRBJ1-1, is EAGVTQSPTHLIKTRGQQATLRCSPISGHTSVYWYQQALGLGLQFLLWYDEGEERNRGNFPPRFSGRQFPNYSSELNVNALELEDSALYLCASSLRTANTEAFFGQGTRLTVV.

Only a few counts were recorded for this clone. The rearrangement links TRBV4-1 to TRBJ2-7; D gene ambiguous. V was shortened by 3 bases and J by 3 bases, with 18 bases between the two germline ends. The V gene's germline CDR1 is MGHRA and CDR2 YSYEKL. CDR3 length equals 16 residues. The chain's CDR3 is CASSHATDTGFYEQYF. The CDR3 region has the DNA TGCGCCAGCAGCCACGCCACCGATACTGGTTTCTACGAGCAGTACTTC.

This chain uses TRBV29-1 with TRBJ2-1; TRBD1 aligns across 7 bases. Trimming cost V 7 bases and J 6 bases; bases outside gene matches: 6. The CDR3 totals 12 residues. Looked up from germline, CDR1 is SQVTM and CDR2 is ANQGSEA. The CDR3 spells CSARGLPNEQFF. The CDR3 DNA sequence: TGCAGCGCGAGGGGGCTCCCCAATGAGCAGTTCTTC.

The V gene is TRBV19, the J gene TRBJ2-1; D is perhaps TRBD2 (6 bases). The V and J ends lost 5 bases and 5 bases respectively, with 13 bases between them. The CDR3 length is 14 residues. The germline V gene has CDR1 LNHDA and CDR2 SQIVND (reference sequence). In nucleotides, the CDR3 is TGTGCCAGTAGTCATGCGGACTATAACAATGAGCAGTTCTTC. This encodes CASSHADYNNEQFF.

This sequence joins TRBV9 and TRBJ2-3; a possible D gene is TRBD2 (5 bases). The germline gives CDR1 SGDLS, CDR2 YYNGEE. Trimming shortened V by 4 bases and J by 0 bases, and 15 bases separated the two germline ends. This CDR3 contains 16 residues. The CDR3 DNA follows: TGTGCCAGCAGCCCAGTCGAGGGCTCAAGCACAGATACGCAGTATTTT. This sequence encodes CASSPVEGSSTDTQYF.

The chain links TRBV6-1 to TRBJ1-1; maybe TRBD1 (5 bases). V shed 6 bases and J shed 4 bases, with 9 bases lying between them. The V gene's germline CDR1 is MNHNS and CDR2 SASEGT. The length of the CDR3 is 12 residues. The CDR3 sequence: CASRRGGTEAFF. The CDR3 DNA sequence: TGTGCCAGCAGGCGGGGGGGCACTGAAGCTTTCTTT.

The chain is built from TRBV9 and TRBJ2-1; the match to TRBD1 covers 12 bases. CDR3 length: 15 amino acids. Germline V gene sequence: CDR1 SGDLS, CDR2 YYNGEE. Germline trimming cut 1 base from V and 9 bases from J; bases unmatched to any gene: 5. The CDR3 DNA sequence: TGTGCCAGCAGCGTAAAGGGACAGGGGGCGTTTGAGCAGTTCTTC. It translates to CASSVKGQGAFEQFF. The full variable domain, rest sourced from reference TRBV9 and TRBJ2-1, is DSGVTQTPKHLITATGQRVTLRCSPRSGDLSVYWYQQSLDQGLQFLIQYYNGEERAKGNILERFSAQQFPDLHSELNLSSLELGDSALYFCASSVKGQGAFEQFFGPGTRLTVL.

This chain links TRBV19 with TRBJ2-5, with D maybe TRBD1 (6 bases). The CDR3 sequence is 17 residues long. Germline assignment: CDR1 LNHDA and CDR2 SQIVND (reference sequence). With 3 bases removed from V and 5 bases from J, the gap between germline ends came to 22 bases. The CDR3 DNA reads TGTGCCAGTAGTATCGATTTTACAGGGATTCGAGCGGAGACCCAGTACTTC. This translates into CASSIDFTGIRAETQYF.

The rearrangement links TRBV5-6 to TRBJ1-2, with no clear D. Germline V gene data show CDR1 as SGHDT and CDR2 as YYEEEE. The CDR3 covers 15 residues. Trimming shortened V by 3 bases and J by 4 bases, and 16 bases separated the two germline ends. DNA for the CDR3: TGTGCCAGCAGCTCAGGACTGCCCGGATCCTATGGCTACACCTTC. This gives the protein CASSSGLPGSYGYTF.